Listed below are T cell receptor beta chains from one sample, sequenced in a study of radiotherapy plus CTLA-4 blockade in lung cancer. Data came from immunoSEQ multiplex PCR; TCRdb stores just in-frame clones and leaves some out. This table has some 67,000 clones, approximately 79% appearing once. Sequencing was performed on peripheral blood, taken from a patient treated with radiotherapy plus ipilimumab. The receptors shown here come from a human donor with non-small cell lung cancer whose response to radiotherapy plus ipilimumab could not be evaluated. Some clones in this sample may be carry-over from other donors' samples. The CDR3 runs from the conserved cysteine through the conserved F or W. D genes are given only for firm matches. Only some rows state a clone size, as once, few, many or a class for expanded clones.

abundance: .
v_gene: TRBV10-3
j_gene: TRBJ2-1
len: 17
d_gene: TRBD2
CDR3nt: TGTGCCATCAGTGAGTCTGTCGCTAGCGGGGACTACAATGAGCAGTTCTTC
CDR3aa: CAISESVASGDYNEQFF

abundance: .
v_gene: TRBV7-9
j_gene: TRBJ2-7
len: 15
d_gene: .
CDR3nt: TGTGCCAGCAGCTTAGTGAAGGGGAACTCCTACGAGCAGTACTTC
CDR3aa: CASSLVKGNSYEQYF

abundance: .
v_gene: TRBV29-1
j_gene: TRBJ1-1
len: 14
d_gene: .
CDR3nt: TGCAGCGTTGGACGAACGACAGTGAACACTGAAGCTTTCTTT
CDR3aa: CSVGRTTVNTEAFF

abundance: .
v_gene: TRBV5-1
j_gene: TRBJ2-1
len: 14
d_gene: .
CDR3nt: TGCGCCAGCAGCTGGGGCGCCGGACCAGATGAGCAGTTCTTC
CDR3aa: CASSWGAGPDEQFF

abundance: .
v_gene: TRBV19
j_gene: TRBJ1-1
len: 13
d_gene: .
CDR3nt: TGTGCCAGTAGCGGGGTGGGCTTCGCTGAAGCTTTCTTT
CDR3aa: CASSGVGFAEAFF

abundance: .
v_gene: TRBV5-1
j_gene: TRBJ2-3
len: 14
d_gene: .
CDR3nt: TGCGCCAGCAGTAGGGTAGCGGGCACAGATACGCAGTATTTT
CDR3aa: CASSRVAGTDTQYF

abundance: .
v_gene: TRBV2
j_gene: TRBJ2-7
len: 14
d_gene: TRBD1
CDR3nt: TGTGCCAGCAGCTCCAGGGGGCAGGGCTACGAGCAGTACTTC
CDR3aa: CASSSRGQGYEQYF

abundance: .
v_gene: TRBV27
j_gene: TRBJ2-5
len: 12
d_gene: .
CDR3nt: TGTGCCAGCAGTTTATCGGGGGGGACCCAGTACTTC
CDR3aa: CASSLSGGTQYF

abundance: .
v_gene: TRBV28
j_gene: TRBJ2-7
len: 16
d_gene: TRBD2
CDR3nt: TGTGCCAGCAGTTCGATAGCGGGGGCCGAATCCTACGAGCAGTACTTC
CDR3aa: CASSSIAGAESYEQYF

abundance: medium-sized
v_gene: TRBV28
j_gene: TRBJ1-1
len: 11
d_gene: TRBD1
CDR3nt: TGTGCCAGCCAGGGACAGACTGAAGCTTTCTTT
CDR3aa: CASQGQTEAFF

abundance: few
v_gene: TRBV28
j_gene: TRBJ2-7
len: 11
d_gene: .
CDR3nt: TGTTCCACAGGGCCCCTCTACGAGCAGTACTTC
CDR3aa: CSTGPLYEQYF

abundance: few
v_gene: TRBV6-1
j_gene: TRBJ2-7
len: 15
d_gene: .
CDR3nt: TGTGCCAGCAGCGTAGAGGAGTCCCCCAGCTACGAGCAGTACTTC
CDR3aa: CASSVEESPSYEQYF

abundance: few
v_gene: TRBV5-6
j_gene: TRBJ1-1
len: 13
d_gene: .
CDR3nt: TGTGCCAGCAGCTTGGTAGTGGACACTGAAGCTTTCTTT
CDR3aa: CASSLVVDTEAFF

abundance: once
v_gene: TRBV5-1
j_gene: TRBJ1-1
len: 16
d_gene: .
CDR3nt: TGCGCCAGCAGCTTGTATGGGGCGCTTGCCAACACTGAAGCTTTCTTT
CDR3aa: CASSLYGALANTEAFF

abundance: .
v_gene: TRBV7-2
j_gene: TRBJ1-2
len: 13
d_gene: TRBD1
CDR3nt: TGTGCCAGCAGCCCCAGACAGGGTGACGGCTACACCTTC
CDR3aa: CASSPRQGDGYTF

abundance: once
v_gene: TRBV5-1
j_gene: TRBJ1-2
len: 17
d_gene: .
CDR3nt: TGCGCCAGCAGCTTGGGCTCACAGGGTTTCCCCTTCTATGGCTACACCTTC
CDR3aa: CASSLGSQGFPFYGYTF

abundance: .
v_gene: TRBV19
j_gene: TRBJ2-2
len: 18
d_gene: TRBD1
CDR3nt: TGTGCCAGTAGTATAGCCATGACAGGGGGCTGGGGCACCGGGGAGCTGTTTTTT
CDR3aa: CASSIAMTGGWGTGELFF

abundance: .
v_gene: TRBV7-7
j_gene: TRBJ2-2
len: 16
d_gene: TRBD1
CDR3nt: TGTGCTAGCTCAGACAGGGAAGGAATAGAGACCGGGGAGCTGTTTTTT
CDR3aa: CASSDREGIETGELFF

abundance: .
v_gene: TRBV5-1
j_gene: TRBJ2-1
len: 16
d_gene: TRBD1
CDR3nt: TGCGCCAGCAGCCGCACTATGGGACAGGGCTACAATGAGCAGTTCTTC
CDR3aa: CASSRTMGQGYNEQFF

abundance: few
v_gene: TRBV4-1
j_gene: TRBJ2-7
len: 17
d_gene: TRBD2
CDR3nt: TGCGCCAGCAGCCAAGAAGAGGGGCGGGGGGGATTCTACGAGCAGTACTTC
CDR3aa: CASSQEEGRGGFYEQYF

abundance: .
v_gene: TRBV9
j_gene: TRBJ1-1
len: 15
d_gene: TRBD1
CDR3nt: TGTGCCAGCAGCGTGGGGACAGGGGCCCTCGGCGAAGCTTTCTTT
CDR3aa: CASSVGTGALGEAFF

abundance: .
v_gene: TRBV6-1
j_gene: TRBJ1-5
len: 13
d_gene: TRBD1
CDR3nt: TGTGCCAGCAGTGAAGCCGACCCGGGACAGGGGAATTTT
CDR3aa: CASSEADPGQGNF

abundance: .
v_gene: TRBV7-2
j_gene: TRBJ2-7
len: 16
d_gene: TRBD1
CDR3nt: TGTGCCAGCAGCTTAGGAACCGGACAGGGGATCTACGAGCAGTACTTC
CDR3aa: CASSLGTGQGIYEQYF

abundance: .
v_gene: TRBV27
j_gene: TRBJ2-1
len: 15
d_gene: TRBD2
CDR3nt: TGTGCCAGCAGTACCGGGACTAGCGGGGGGGCAAGGCAGTTCTTC
CDR3aa: CASSTGTSGGARQFF

abundance: .
v_gene: TRBV5-6
j_gene: TRBJ1-6
len: 15
d_gene: .
CDR3nt: TGTGCCAGCAGCTTAATACAGGGTGGGTATTCACCCCTCCACTTT
CDR3aa: CASSLIQGGYSPLHF

abundance: .
v_gene: TRBV29-1
j_gene: TRBJ1-2
len: 17
d_gene: TRBD1
CDR3nt: TGCAGCGTTGAAGACCACATTACACAGGGGAGGCCTTATGGCTACACCTTC
CDR3aa: CSVEDHITQGRPYGYTF

abundance: .
v_gene: TRBV7-2
j_gene: TRBJ2-1
len: 15
d_gene: .
CDR3nt: TGTGCCAGCAGCTTAGGGGCTGGGGCATTTAATGAGCAGTTCTTC
CDR3aa: CASSLGAGAFNEQFF

abundance: .
v_gene: TRBV4-1
j_gene: TRBJ2-2
len: 13
d_gene: TRBD2
CDR3nt: TGCGCCAGCAGTTGGACTAGCACCGGGGAGCTGTTTTTT
CDR3aa: CASSWTSTGELFF

abundance: once
v_gene: TRBV6-1
j_gene: TRBJ2-7
len: 13
d_gene: .
CDR3nt: TGTGCCAGCAGCCTGACAGATTCCTACGAGCAGTACTTC
CDR3aa: CASSLTDSYEQYF

abundance: .
v_gene: TRBV19
j_gene: TRBJ1-6
len: 17
d_gene: .
CDR3nt: TGTGCCAGTAGTATTGGACAGAGGAGCTCCTATAATTCACCCCTCCACTTT
CDR3aa: CASSIGQRSSYNSPLHF

abundance: .
v_gene: TRBV12-5
j_gene: TRBJ2-2
len: 17
d_gene: .
CDR3nt: TGTGCTAGTGGTTTGATCGTCGGGACACCAAACACCGGGGAGCTGTTTTTT
CDR3aa: CASGLIVGTPNTGELFF

abundance: .
v_gene: TRBV4-3
j_gene: TRBJ1-2
len: 15
d_gene: TRBD1
CDR3nt: TGCGCCAGCGGACAACAGGGGGGCGCTAACTATGGCTACACCTTC
CDR3aa: CASGQQGGANYGYTF

abundance: .
v_gene: TRBV5-1
j_gene: TRBJ1-1
len: 14
d_gene: .
CDR3nt: TGCGCCAGCAGCTTGCTGGACAAGAACACTGAAGCTTTCTTT
CDR3aa: CASSLLDKNTEAFF

abundance: .
v_gene: TRBV7-2
j_gene: TRBJ1-2
len: 14
d_gene: TRBD1
CDR3nt: TGTGCCAGCAGCTTCCACCAGGGGGCCTATGGCTACACCTTC
CDR3aa: CASSFHQGAYGYTF

abundance: .
v_gene: TRBV11-2
j_gene: TRBJ2-6
len: 16
d_gene: .
CDR3nt: TGTGCCAGCAGCCTTGGACACAACTCTGGGGCCAACGTCCTGACTTTC
CDR3aa: CASSLGHNSGANVLTF

abundance: once
v_gene: TRBV9
j_gene: TRBJ2-7
len: 11
d_gene: .
CDR3nt: TGTGCCAGCAGCGAGGGGGGGGAGCAGTACTTC
CDR3aa: CASSEGGEQYF

abundance: .
v_gene: TRBV19
j_gene: TRBJ1-2
len: 15
d_gene: TRBD1
CDR3nt: TGTGCCAGCAGTACACCCACGACAGGGAGCTATGGCTACACCTTC
CDR3aa: CASSTPTTGSYGYTF

abundance: .
v_gene: TRBV19
j_gene: TRBJ2-1
len: 15
d_gene: TRBD2
CDR3nt: TGTGCCAGTAGTCGGACTAGCGGGGGGTGGAATGAGCAGTTCTTC
CDR3aa: CASSRTSGGWNEQFF

abundance: .
v_gene: TRBV9
j_gene: TRBJ1-6
len: 15
d_gene: TRBD1
CDR3nt: TGTGCCAGCAGCGCCCGGACAGGGGGAATATCACCCCTCCACTTT
CDR3aa: CASSARTGGISPLHF

abundance: .
v_gene: TRBV2
j_gene: TRBJ2-7
len: 14
d_gene: .
CDR3nt: TGTGCCAGCAGTGGAGACGGGGGGCGGAACGAGCAGTACTTC
CDR3aa: CASSGDGGRNEQYF

abundance: .
v_gene: TRBV11-2
j_gene: TRBJ2-1
len: 15
d_gene: TRBD2
CDR3nt: TGTGCCAGCAGTTCGTTTAGCGGGGGGGCCGTTAATCAGTTCTTC
CDR3aa: CASSSFSGGAVNQFF

abundance: few
v_gene: TRBV6-1
j_gene: TRBJ2-7
len: 14
d_gene: .
CDR3nt: TGTGCCAGCGGGGGCTTTACGTCCTCCTACGAGCAGTACTTC
CDR3aa: CASGGFTSSYEQYF

abundance: .
v_gene: TRBV4-2
j_gene: TRBJ1-2
len: 15
d_gene: .
CDR3nt: TGTGCCAGCAGCCAAGATCATAGCTTTAACTATGGCTACACCTTC
CDR3aa: CASSQDHSFNYGYTF

abundance: .
v_gene: TRBV5-1
j_gene: TRBJ1-5
len: 15
d_gene: .
CDR3nt: TGCGCCAGCAGTGCCTTAGGAGATAGCAATCAGCCCCAGCATTTT
CDR3aa: CASSALGDSNQPQHF

abundance: .
v_gene: TRBV6-5
j_gene: TRBJ1-2
len: 12
d_gene: TRBD1
CDR3nt: TGTGCCAGCAGTGCAGGGGGCTCTGGCTACACCTTC
CDR3aa: CASSAGGSGYTF

abundance: once
v_gene: TRBV4-3
j_gene: TRBJ2-1
len: 13
d_gene: .
CDR3nt: TGCGCCAGCAGCCAAGAGGGAGGCAGTGAGCAGTTCTTC
CDR3aa: CASSQEGGSEQFF

abundance: .
v_gene: TRBV5-1
j_gene: TRBJ1-2
len: 13
d_gene: .
CDR3nt: TGCGCCAGCAGCACCGCCGGGGGGCGCGAATACACCTTC
CDR3aa: CASSTAGGREYTF

abundance: .
v_gene: TRBV7-9
j_gene: TRBJ1-4
len: 16
d_gene: TRBD1
CDR3nt: TGTGCCAGCAGCGAGCCGAACAGGGGGCTAGGAGAAAAACTGTTTTTT
CDR3aa: CASSEPNRGLGEKLFF

abundance: .
v_gene: TRBV6-1
j_gene: TRBJ1-2
len: 15
d_gene: TRBD1
CDR3nt: TGTGCCAGCAGTGGGAGCGTACGACAGGGGGCCGGCTACACCTTC
CDR3aa: CASSGSVRQGAGYTF

abundance: once
v_gene: TRBV5-4
j_gene: TRBJ1-4
len: 15
d_gene: TRBD1
CDR3nt: TGTGCCAGCAGCGGAGGGACAGGTCTTAATGAAAAACTGTTTTTT
CDR3aa: CASSGGTGLNEKLFF

abundance: .
v_gene: TRBV29-1
j_gene: TRBJ1-2
len: 12
d_gene: TRBD1
CDR3nt: TGCAGCGCCCGACAGGGGGCAGGTGGCTACACCTTC
CDR3aa: CSARQGAGGYTF

abundance: few
v_gene: TRBV6-1
j_gene: TRBJ1-3
len: 16
d_gene: .
CDR3nt: TGTGCCAGCAGTGAATTGGGGGACACCTCTGGAAACACCATATATTTT
CDR3aa: CASSELGDTSGNTIYF

abundance: .
v_gene: TRBV19
j_gene: TRBJ1-1
len: 15
d_gene: TRBD1
CDR3nt: TGTGCCAGTAGTACCTTTGGACAGGGGAACACTGAAGCTTTCTTT
CDR3aa: CASSTFGQGNTEAFF

abundance: .
v_gene: TRBV2
j_gene: TRBJ2-7
len: 15
d_gene: TRBD1
CDR3nt: TGTGCCAGCAGGGACAGGAGGAGAACCTCCTACGAGCAGTACTTC
CDR3aa: CASRDRRRTSYEQYF

abundance: medium-sized
v_gene: TRBV5-1
j_gene: TRBJ2-2
len: 16
d_gene: .
CDR3nt: TGCGCCAGCAGCTTGGACAGCCGAAGTAACACCGGGGAGCTGTTTTTT
CDR3aa: CASSLDSRSNTGELFF

abundance: .
v_gene: TRBV6-6
j_gene: TRBJ2-3
len: 16
d_gene: TRBD2
CDR3nt: TGTGCCAGCAGCCCGAGAAGCGGGGGGCGCACAGATACGCAGTATTTT
CDR3aa: CASSPRSGGRTDTQYF

abundance: .
v_gene: TRBV2
j_gene: TRBJ1-2
len: 14
d_gene: TRBD1
CDR3nt: TGTGCCAGCAGGGGGACAGGGAAGAACTATGGCTACACCTTC
CDR3aa: CASRGTGKNYGYTF

abundance: .
v_gene: TRBV5-1
j_gene: TRBJ1-2
len: 15
d_gene: .
CDR3nt: TGCGCCAGCAGCCCTCGGCCCCGCGGAAACTATGGCTACACCTTC
CDR3aa: CASSPRPRGNYGYTF

abundance: .
v_gene: TRBV27
j_gene: TRBJ2-3
len: 15
d_gene: .
CDR3nt: TGTGCCAGCAGTTCTGCGGGGCTAAACACAGATACGCAGTATTTT
CDR3aa: CASSSAGLNTDTQYF